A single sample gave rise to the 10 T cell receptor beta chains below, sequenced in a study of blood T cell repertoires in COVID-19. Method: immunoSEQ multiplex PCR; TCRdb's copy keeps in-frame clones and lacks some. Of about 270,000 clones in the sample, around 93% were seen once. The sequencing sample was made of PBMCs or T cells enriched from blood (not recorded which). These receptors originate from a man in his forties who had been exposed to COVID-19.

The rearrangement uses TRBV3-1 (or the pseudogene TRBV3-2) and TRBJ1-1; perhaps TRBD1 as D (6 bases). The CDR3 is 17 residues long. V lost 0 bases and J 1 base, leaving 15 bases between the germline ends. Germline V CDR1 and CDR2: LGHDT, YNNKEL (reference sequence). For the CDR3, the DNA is TGTGCCAGCAGCCAAGAGGGTGCAGGGGTTAGGAACACTGAAGCTTTCTTT. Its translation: CASSQEGAGVRNTEAFF.

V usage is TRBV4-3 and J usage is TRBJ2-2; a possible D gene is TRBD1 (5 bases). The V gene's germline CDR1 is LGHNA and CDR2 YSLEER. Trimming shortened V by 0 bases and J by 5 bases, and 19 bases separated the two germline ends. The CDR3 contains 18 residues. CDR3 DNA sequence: TGCGCCAGCAGCCAAGATCCCCCCAGGGTTAAGTCAACCGGGGAGCTGTTTTTT. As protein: CASSQDPPRVKSTGELFF.

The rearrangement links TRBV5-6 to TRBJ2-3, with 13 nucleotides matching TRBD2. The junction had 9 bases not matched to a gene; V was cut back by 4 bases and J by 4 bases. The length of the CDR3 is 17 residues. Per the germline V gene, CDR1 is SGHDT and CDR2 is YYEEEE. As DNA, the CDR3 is TGTGCCAGCAGCCCCGGACTAGCGGGAGAAGAGCCAGATACGCAGTATTTT. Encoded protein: CASSPGLAGEEPDTQYF.

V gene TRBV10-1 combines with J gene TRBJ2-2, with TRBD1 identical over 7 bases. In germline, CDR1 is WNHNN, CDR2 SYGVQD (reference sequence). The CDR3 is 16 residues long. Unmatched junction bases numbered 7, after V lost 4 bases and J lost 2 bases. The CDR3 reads CASSAGTEYNTGELFF. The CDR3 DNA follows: TGCGCCAGCAGTGCCGGGACAGAGTATAACACCGGGGAGCTGTTTTTT.

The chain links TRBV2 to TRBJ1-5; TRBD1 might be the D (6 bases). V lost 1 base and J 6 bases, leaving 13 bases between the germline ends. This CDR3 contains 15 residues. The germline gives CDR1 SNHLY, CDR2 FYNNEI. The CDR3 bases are TGTGCCAGCAGTGAAGAGCGGGGGGCAAGTCAGCCCCAGCATTTT. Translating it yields CASSEERGASQPQHF.

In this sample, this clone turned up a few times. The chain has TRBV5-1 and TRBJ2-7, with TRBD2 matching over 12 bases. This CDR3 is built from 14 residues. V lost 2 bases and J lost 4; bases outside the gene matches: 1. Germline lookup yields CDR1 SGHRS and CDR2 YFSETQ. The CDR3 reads CASSFGLAGYEQYF. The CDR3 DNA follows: TGCGCCAGCAGCTTCGGACTAGCGGGGTACGAGCAGTACTTC.

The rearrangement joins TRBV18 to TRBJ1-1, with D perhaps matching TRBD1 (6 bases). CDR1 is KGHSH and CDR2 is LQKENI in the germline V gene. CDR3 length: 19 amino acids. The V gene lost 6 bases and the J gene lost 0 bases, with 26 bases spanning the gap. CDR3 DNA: TGTGCCAGCTCCCCGGATTACCCTGGACAGATTCTTATGAACACTGAAGCTTTCTTT. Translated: CASSPDYPGQILMNTEAFF.

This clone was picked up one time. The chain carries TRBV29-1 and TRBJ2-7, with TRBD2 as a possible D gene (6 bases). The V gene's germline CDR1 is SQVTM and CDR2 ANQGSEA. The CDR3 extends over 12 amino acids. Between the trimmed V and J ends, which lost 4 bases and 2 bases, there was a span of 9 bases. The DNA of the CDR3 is TGCAGCGTTGGCGGGGACCCCTACGAGCAGTACTTC. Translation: CSVGGDPYEQYF.

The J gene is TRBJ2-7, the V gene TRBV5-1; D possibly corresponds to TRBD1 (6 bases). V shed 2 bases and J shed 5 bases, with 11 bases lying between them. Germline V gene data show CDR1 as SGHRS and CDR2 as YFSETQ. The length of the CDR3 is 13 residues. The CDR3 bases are TGCGCCAGCAGCTTTTCAGGGGCCAACGAGCAGTACTTC. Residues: CASSFSGANEQYF.

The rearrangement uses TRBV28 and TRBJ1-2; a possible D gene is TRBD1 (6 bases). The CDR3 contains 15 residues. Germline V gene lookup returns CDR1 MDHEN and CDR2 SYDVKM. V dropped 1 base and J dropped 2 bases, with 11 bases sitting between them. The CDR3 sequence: CASSLLSGGNYGYTF. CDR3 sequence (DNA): TGTGCCAGCAGTTTATTATCGGGGGGCAACTATGGCTACACCTTC.